What follows are 25 T cell receptor beta chains derived from one specimen sequenced in a study of cytomegalovirus exposure and HLA in healthy donors. Assay used: immunoSEQ multiplex PCR; TCRdb lists only in-frame clones, some missing. Of 75,000 to 90,000 clones listed, roughly 94% are singletons. Material: PBMCs. These receptors all stem from a woman aged 18 to 35 in good health and CMV-seronegative.

CDR3 DNA sequence: TGTGCCAGCAGTTTTCGGGACATTCAGTACTTC. Amino acid sequence: CASSFRDIQYF. J is TRBJ2-4 and V is TRBV6-5, with D unresolved. Germline V CDR1 and CDR2: MNHEY, SVGAGI. Trimming took 4 bases from V and 8 from J, leaving 6 bases between them. The CDR3 is 11 amino acids.

The chain is built from TRBV7-6 and TRBJ1-3, with a weak D call TRBD1 (5 bases). The ends were cut back, 6 bases at V and 0 bases at J, with 12 bases in the middle. Germline CDR1 is SGHVS and CDR2 is FNYEAQ. The CDR3 is made up of 15 amino acids. CDR3 sequence: CASSSRGGSGNTIYF. In DNA, the CDR3 is TGTGCCAGCAGTTCCCGGGGGGGCTCTGGAAACACCATATATTTT.

The chain links TRBV18 to TRBJ2-7; TRBD2 matches 11 bases. The ends lost 2 bases at V and 3 bases at J; junction bases unmatched: 3. In germline, CDR1 is KGHSH, CDR2 LQKENI. There are 15 residues in the CDR3. The CDR3 spells CASSPGTSGLYEQYF. As DNA, the CDR3 is TGTGCCAGCTCACCAGGGACTAGCGGTCTCTACGAGCAGTACTTC.

This clone was picked up one time. This rearrangement joins TRBV5-6 to TRBJ1-4, with a weak D call TRBD1 (6 bases). Per the germline V gene, CDR1 is SGHDT and CDR2 is YYEEEE. The CDR3 has 14 residues. The V end was cut by 5 bases, the J end by 8 bases, with 16 bases between. Here the CDR3 reads CASSPPGTLEKLFF. CDR3 coding DNA: TGTGCCAGCAGTCCTCCTGGGACACTCGAAAAACTGTTTTTT.

The J gene is TRBJ1-6, the V gene TRBV7-8; weak D call: TRBD1 (6 bases). Germline values: CDR1 SGHVS, CDR2 FQNEAQ. There are 15 residues in the CDR3. The germline V and J ends were trimmed by 3 bases and 4 bases, with 10 bases remaining between them. The CDR3 here is CASSLTGQYNSPLHF. CDR3 DNA sequence: TGTGCCAGCAGCTTGACAGGCCAATATAATTCACCCCTCCACTTT.

The rearrangement links TRBV30 to TRBJ1-1, with D possibly TRBD1 on 5 matching bases. The CDR3 is 13 amino acids. Germline values: CDR1 GTSNPN, CDR2 SVGIG (reference sequence). Trimming pared 3 bases from V and 0 bases from J, leaving 8 bases between. The CDR3 spells CAWRVGVNTEAFF. As DNA, the CDR3 is TGTGCCTGGAGGGTAGGGGTGAACACTGAAGCTTTCTTT.

This clone was seen only once. The chain couples TRBV7-6 to TRBJ2-7, with D perhaps matching TRBD1 (5 bases). From germline, CDR1 is SGHVS and CDR2 FNYEAQ. Trimming stripped 1 base from V and 6 bases from J, with 10 bases between. This CDR3 spans 13 amino acids. CDR3 nucleotide sequence: TGTGCCAGCAGCTTAGGCAGGGCAGTCGAGCAGTACTTC. Amino acid sequence: CASSLGRAVEQYF.

The chain carries TRBV12-5 and TRBJ2-2, with TRBD2 as a possible D gene (6 bases). V lost 4 bases to trimming and J lost 8 bases, with 14 bases between them. CDR3 length equals 14 residues. The V gene's germline CDR1 is LGHNT and CDR2 FRNRAP. CDR3: CASGSGGLIGELFF. The CDR3 nucleotides read TGTGCTAGTGGTTCAGGAGGGTTGATTGGGGAGCTGTTTTTT.

The chain recombines TRBV28 with TRBJ1-2; D uncertain. The CDR3 loop spans 14 amino acids. From germline, CDR1 is MDHEN and CDR2 SYDVKM. The V and J ends lost 6 bases and 0 bases respectively, with 11 bases between them. In nucleotides, the CDR3 is TGTGCCAGCAGGCCCGGAGGGACTAACTATGGCTACACCTTC. Translated: CASRPGGTNYGYTF.

The chain combines TRBV28 with TRBJ2-5; 11 bases line up with TRBD2. The CDR3 runs to 17 residues. V shed 1 base and J 0 bases; nucleotides not matched to a gene: 4. CDR1 is MDHEN and CDR2 is SYDVKM in the germline V gene. DNA for the CDR3: TGTGCCAGCAGTTTATTCTCACTAGCGGGAGACCAAGAGACCCAGTACTTC. Amino acids: CASSLFSLAGDQETQYF.

This sequence joins TRBV28 and TRBJ2-2; D perhaps matches TRBD1 (5 bases). The length of the CDR3 is 16 residues. V was trimmed by 8 bases and J by 1 base, leaving 17 bases between them. Germline-derived CDR1 and CDR2 are MDHEN and SYDVKM. CDR3 coding DNA: TGTGCCAGCCTGTCGATGCTGGGGCAGAACACCGGGGAGCTGTTTTTT. Protein: CASLSMLGQNTGELFF. Variable domain in full (rest from reference TRBV28 and TRBJ2-2): DVKVTQSSRYLVKRTGEKVFLECVQDMDHENMFWYRQDPGLGLRLIYFSYDVKMKEKGDIPEGYSVSREKKERFSLILESASTNQTSMYLCASLSMLGQNTGELFFGEGSRLTVL.

Written as DNA, the CDR3 is TGTGCCAGCAGCTTCGAGACAGCTTACTACGAGCAGTACTTC. Translation gives CASSFETAYYEQYF. The chain has TRBV7-9 and TRBJ2-7; D possibly corresponds to TRBD1 (5 bases). Germline-derived CDR1 and CDR2 are SEHNR and FQNEAQ (reference sequence). Trimming shortened V by 3 bases and J by 3 bases, and 12 bases separated the two germline ends. There are 14 residues in the CDR3.

This chain joins TRBV28 and TRBJ2-7, with D maybe TRBD1 (6 bases). This CDR3 has 16 amino acids. Trimming shortened V by 6 bases and J by 0 bases, and 18 bases separated the two germline ends. The germline V gene encodes CDR1 MDHEN and CDR2 SYDVKM. CDR3 sequence (DNA): TGTGCCAGCAGGACTTTAGGGGGAGCTAGCTCCTACGAGCAGTACTTC. Amino acid sequence: CASRTLGGASSYEQYF.

The V gene is TRBV2, the J gene TRBJ1-5, with 10 bases identical to TRBD1. The V and J ends lost 5 bases and 2 bases, in that order; junction bases with no gene match: 3. Germline V gene lookup returns CDR1 SNHLY and CDR2 FYNNEI. This CDR3 has 15 amino acids. The CDR3 sequence: CASSLDRGGNQPQHF. CDR3 in DNA: TGTGCCAGCAGTTTGGACAGGGGGGGCAATCAGCCCCAGCATTTT.

This rearrangement joins TRBV9 to TRBJ2-2; D uncertain. V lost 6 bases, J lost 8 bases, and 11 bases lay in between. The CDR3 has 12 amino acids. Germline V gene sequence: CDR1 SGDLS, CDR2 YYNGEE. The CDR3 bases are TGTGCCAGCAACCCATTGAGTGGGGAGCTGTTTTTT. Its protein product is CASNPLSGELFF.

The chain has TRBV29-1 and TRBJ1-2; D may be TRBD1 (5 bases). Trimming stripped 3 bases from V and 0 bases from J, with 8 bases between. This CDR3 has 13 amino acids. The germline V gene encodes CDR1 SQVTM and CDR2 ANQGSEA. Here the CDR3 DNA reads TGCAGCGTTGACTCGGGGGCTAACTATGGCTACACCTTC. Translating gives CSVDSGANYGYTF.

The gene calls are TRBV5-6 and TRBJ1-3; TRBD1 might be the D (6 bases). Deletions cut 4 bases from V and 0 bases from J, with 11 bases between. The CDR3 is made up of 15 amino acids. Germline V gives CDR1 SGHDT, CDR2 YYEEEE. The chain's CDR3 is CASSPGTYSGNTIYF. DNA of the CDR3: TGTGCCAGCAGCCCCGGGACATACTCTGGAAACACCATATATTTT.

This clone was detected only once. The chain joins TRBV27 to TRBJ1-2, with 8 bases lining up with TRBD1. CDR1 and CDR2 (germline): MNHEY, SMNVEV (reference sequence). The CDR3 covers 16 residues. Germline trimming cut 4 bases from V and 2 bases from J; bases unmatched to any gene: 9. CDR3 sequence: CASSSGTGGPNYGYTF. The CDR3 nucleotides read TGTGCCAGCAGTTCCGGGACAGGTGGGCCCAACTATGGCTACACCTTC.

The chain has TRBV4-3 and TRBJ2-6; 8 positions match TRBD1. The CDR3 is 19 residues long. V lost 0 bases, J lost 4 bases, and 11 bases stayed unmatched. The V gene's germline CDR1 is LGHNA and CDR2 YSLEER. The CDR3 reads CASSQDLGQGFSGANVLTF. The CDR3 nucleotides are TGCGCCAGCAGCCAAGATCTTGGACAGGGATTCTCCGGGGCCAACGTCCTGACTTTC.

In DNA, the CDR3 is TGTGCCAGCAGCCAGGACAGTGGCTGGAGTAATGAAAAACTGTTTTTT. This codes for CASSQDSGWSNEKLFF. The gene calls are TRBV5-5 and TRBJ1-4, with TRBD1 as a possible D gene (6 bases). The CDR3 totals 16 residues. Germline CDR1 reads SGHKS; CDR2 reads YYEKEE (reference sequence). V gave up 4 bases and J gave up 4 bases, with 17 bases separating them.

The chain uses TRBV7-9 and TRBJ1-2; 7 bases agree with TRBD1. With 6 bases clipped from V and 3 bases from J, the junction kept 7 bases outside the gene matches. CDR1 SEHNR and CDR2 FQNEAQ come from the germline V gene (reference sequence). This CDR3 region has 14 residues. The CDR3 bases are TGTGCCAGCAGTCCCTCGACAGGGCACTATGGCTACACCTTC. It codes for CASSPSTGHYGYTF.

The J gene is TRBJ1-2, the V gene TRBV9; 8 positions agree with TRBD1. The V and J ends lost 3 bases and 4 bases, in that order; junction bases with no gene match: 11. The CDR3 spans 16 residues. Germline loops: CDR1 SGDLS, CDR2 YYNGEE. The DNA for the CDR3 is TGTGCCAGCAGCGGGGGAACTCAAACAGGGGGCTATGGCTACACCTTC. Its translation: CASSGGTQTGGYGYTF.

The CDR3 nucleotides read TGTGCCAGTAGTTCACAGGATAACTATGGCTACACCTTC. Translating gives CASSSQDNYGYTF. The chain combines TRBV19 with TRBJ1-2, with a weak D call TRBD1 (5 bases). CDR1 and CDR2 (germline): LNHDA, SQIVND (reference sequence). V was trimmed by 5 bases and J by 1 base, leaving 8 bases between them. The CDR3 covers 13 residues.

V is TRBV18 and J is TRBJ2-7; 7 nucleotides match TRBD2. J gave up 7 bases and V 4 bases, and 7 bases lay outside the gene matches. Germline V lookup: CDR1 KGHSH, CDR2 LQKENI. The CDR3 is 13 amino acids. CDR3 sequence (DNA): TGTGCCAGCTCACAGGGGACTACTGGGGAGCAGTACTTC. This gives the protein CASSQGTTGEQYF.

The chain joins TRBV19 to TRBJ2-7, with 9 bases matching TRBD1. The trim removed 7 bases at V and 2 bases at J, leaving 6 bases unmatched. CDR1 is LNHDA and CDR2 is SQIVND in the germline V gene (reference sequence). The CDR3 contains 14 residues. DNA for the CDR3: TGTGCCAGTACCCCGGGACAGGGAGCCTACGAGCAGTACTTC. Its translation is CASTPGQGAYEQYF.